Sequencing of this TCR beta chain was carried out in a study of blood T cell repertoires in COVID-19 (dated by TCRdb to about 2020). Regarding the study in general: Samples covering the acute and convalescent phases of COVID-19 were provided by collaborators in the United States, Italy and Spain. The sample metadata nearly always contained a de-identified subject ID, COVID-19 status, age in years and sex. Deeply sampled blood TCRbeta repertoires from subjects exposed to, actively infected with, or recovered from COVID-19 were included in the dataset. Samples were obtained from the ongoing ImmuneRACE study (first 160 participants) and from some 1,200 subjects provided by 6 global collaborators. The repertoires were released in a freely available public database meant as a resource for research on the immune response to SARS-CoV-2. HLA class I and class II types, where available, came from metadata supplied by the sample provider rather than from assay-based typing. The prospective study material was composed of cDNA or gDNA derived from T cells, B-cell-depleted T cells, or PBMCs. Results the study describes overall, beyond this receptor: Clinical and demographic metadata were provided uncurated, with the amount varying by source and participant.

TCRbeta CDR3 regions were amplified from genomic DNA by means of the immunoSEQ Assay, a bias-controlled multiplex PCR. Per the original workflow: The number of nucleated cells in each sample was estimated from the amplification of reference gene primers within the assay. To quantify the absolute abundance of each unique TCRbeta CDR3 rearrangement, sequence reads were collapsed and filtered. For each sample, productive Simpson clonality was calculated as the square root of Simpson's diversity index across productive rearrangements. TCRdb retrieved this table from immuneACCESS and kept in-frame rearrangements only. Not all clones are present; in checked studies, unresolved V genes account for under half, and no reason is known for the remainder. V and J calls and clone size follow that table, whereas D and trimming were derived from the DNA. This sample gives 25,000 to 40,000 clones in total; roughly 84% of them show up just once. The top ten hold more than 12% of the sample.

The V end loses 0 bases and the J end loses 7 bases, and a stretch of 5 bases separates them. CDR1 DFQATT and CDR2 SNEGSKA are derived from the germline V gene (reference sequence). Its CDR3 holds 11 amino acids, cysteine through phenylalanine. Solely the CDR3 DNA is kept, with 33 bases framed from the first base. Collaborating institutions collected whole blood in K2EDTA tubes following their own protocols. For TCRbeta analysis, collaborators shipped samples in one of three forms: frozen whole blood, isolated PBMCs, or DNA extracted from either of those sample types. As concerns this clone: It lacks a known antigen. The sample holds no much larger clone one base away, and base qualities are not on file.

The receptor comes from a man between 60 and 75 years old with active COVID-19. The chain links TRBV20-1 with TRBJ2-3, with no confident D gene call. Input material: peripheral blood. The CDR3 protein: CSARDLNTQYF. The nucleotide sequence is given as TGCAGTGCTAGAGATCTAAATACGCAGTATTTT.